This TCR beta chain was identified in a study of T cell responses to AZD1222 COVID-19 vaccine. General study results and limits: There were mostly white British donors and more females than males, and clonal diversity was possibly underestimated. Nearly half of spike-specific TCRs reportedly target unmutated variant regions. CD4 TCRs linked to vaccination spanned spike, dominating at 160-218 and 743-854. Breadth and depth of Spike-specific TCRs rose after two AZD1222 doses.

Remarks on this clone: Its antigen is undetermined. One end of the junction is discordant with germline, which a read error may explain.

CDR1 is SGHTA, CDR2 FQGTGA, per germline. This CDR3 region has 15 residues. Sequencing was performed with immunoSEQ multiplex PCR; in TCRdb, only in-frame clones are kept and a portion is missing. The sample includes approximately 100,000 clones, around nine tenths of them seen just once. V and J are TRBV7-3 and TRBJ2-3; possibly TRBD1 or TRBD2 for D (5 bases each). Sequencing used peripheral blood, obtained on day 0 of MenACWY control vaccination. The sequence was collected from an adult in good health. The CDR3: CASRLTGARTDTQYF. CDR3 nucleotides: TGTGCCAGCAGATTAACCGGGGCCCGCACAGATACGCAGTATTTT.